Listed below are T cell receptor beta chains from one sample, sequenced in a study of T cells in tumors and immune-related adverse events. This table comes from immunoSEQ multiplex PCR, and its TCRdb copy is limited to in-frame clones, with some not included. The sample yields fewer than 25,000 clones, about 90% seen once. The input for sequencing was lymph node tissue, taken from a patient treated with anti-PD-1 therapy. Receptor source: a female donor with metastatic renal cell carcinoma. Each CDR3 is given with its conserved first and last residue. The D gene is left open where the match is weak.

j_call: TRBJ2-3
d_call: -
v_call: TRBV15
cdr3_length: 13
cdr3_aa: CATKRLDPDTQYF
cdr3_nt: TGTGCCACTAAAAGACTAGATCCAGATACGCAGTATTTT

j_call: TRBJ1-2
d_call: -
v_call: TRBV19
cdr3_length: 13
cdr3_aa: CASSIVNAYGYTF
cdr3_nt: TGTGCCAGTAGTATTGTGAATGCCTATGGCTACACCTTC

j_call: TRBJ2-7
d_call: -
v_call: TRBV6-5
cdr3_length: 15
cdr3_aa: CASSYVGTLTYEQYF
cdr3_nt: TGTGCCAGCAGTTACGTTGGGACTCTTACCTACGAGCAGTACTTC

j_call: TRBJ1-2
d_call: TRBD1
v_call: TRBV13
cdr3_length: 13
cdr3_aa: CASSRQGQYGYTF
cdr3_nt: TGTGCCAGCAGCCGACAGGGACAATATGGCTACACCTTC

j_call: TRBJ1-1
d_call: -
v_call: TRBV9
cdr3_length: 14
cdr3_aa: CASSEWGSRTEAFF
cdr3_nt: TGTGCCAGCAGCGAGTGGGGCAGTAGAACTGAAGCTTTCTTT

j_call: TRBJ2-1
d_call: -
v_call: TRBV11-3
cdr3_length: 13
cdr3_aa: CASSFALYNEQFF
cdr3_nt: TGTGCCAGCAGCTTCGCCTTGTACAATGAGCAGTTCTTC

j_call: TRBJ2-3
d_call: -
v_call: TRBV14
cdr3_length: 13
cdr3_aa: CASSPRNGYTQYF
cdr3_nt: TGTGCCAGCAGCCCCCGCAATGGTTACACGCAGTATTTT

j_call: TRBJ2-7
d_call: -
v_call: TRBV18
cdr3_length: 14
cdr3_aa: CASSPWDIVGEQYF
cdr3_nt: TGTGCCAGCTCACCTTGGGACATCGTAGGGGAGCAGTACTTC

j_call: TRBJ1-6
d_call: TRBD1
v_call: TRBV4-3
cdr3_length: 16
cdr3_aa: CASSQNRGRLNSPLHF
cdr3_nt: TGCGCCAGCAGCCAAAACAGGGGGCGTTTAAATTCACCCCTCCACTTT

j_call: TRBJ1-1
d_call: -
v_call: TRBV18
cdr3_length: 13
cdr3_aa: CASSGGGNTEAFF
cdr3_nt: TGTGCCAGCTCCGGGGGGGGGAACACTGAAGCTTTCTTT

j_call: TRBJ1-6
d_call: -
v_call: TRBV9
cdr3_length: 16
cdr3_aa: CASSVGFSSYNSPLHF
cdr3_nt: TGTGCCAGCAGCGTAGGATTCAGCTCCTATAATTCACCCCTCCACTTT

j_call: TRBJ1-2
d_call: TRBD1
v_call: TRBV6-1
cdr3_length: 14
cdr3_aa: CASRGGQNYYGYTF
cdr3_nt: TGTGCCAGCAGAGGGGGACAGAATTACTATGGCTACACCTTC

j_call: TRBJ2-4
d_call: TRBD2
v_call: TRBV10-1
cdr3_length: 16
cdr3_aa: CASSDSDGGAKNIQYF
cdr3_nt: TGCGCCAGCAGTGATTCCGACGGGGGGGCCAAAAACATTCAGTACTTC

j_call: TRBJ2-7
d_call: -
v_call: TRBV11-1
cdr3_length: 15
cdr3_aa: CASSSSVVGAREQYF
cdr3_nt: TGTGCCAGCAGCTCATCGGTTGTTGGGGCTAGGGAGCAGTACTTC

j_call: TRBJ1-2
d_call: -
v_call: TRBV11-3
cdr3_length: 16
cdr3_aa: CASSRRKDLKLYGYTF
cdr3_nt: TGTGCCAGCAGCCGTCGTAAGGACCTAAAACTTTATGGCTACACCTTC

j_call: TRBJ2-3
d_call: -
v_call: TRBV25-1
cdr3_length: 14
cdr3_aa: CASSEQFSTDTQYF
cdr3_nt: TGTGCCAGCAGTGAACAGTTCAGCACAGATACGCAGTATTTT

j_call: TRBJ1-5
d_call: TRBD1
v_call: TRBV5-1
cdr3_length: 15
cdr3_aa: CASSRGQGANQPQHF
cdr3_nt: TGCGCCAGCAGCAGGGGACAGGGGGCCAATCAGCCCCAGCATTTT

j_call: TRBJ2-1
d_call: TRBD2
v_call: TRBV9
cdr3_length: 16
cdr3_aa: CASSAMGLLPYNEQFF
cdr3_nt: TGTGCCAGCAGCGCCATGGGACTACTACCCTACAATGAGCAGTTCTTC

j_call: TRBJ2-7
d_call: TRBD1
v_call: TRBV4-1
cdr3_length: 15
cdr3_aa: CASSQEDRETYEQYF
cdr3_nt: TGCGCCAGCAGCCAAGAGGACAGGGAGACCTACGAGCAGTACTTC

j_call: TRBJ2-5
d_call: -
v_call: TRBV6-6
cdr3_length: 16
cdr3_aa: CASSPTRDGNTETQYF
cdr3_nt: TGTGCCAGCAGCCCAACTCGGGACGGCAATACGGAGACCCAGTACTTC

j_call: TRBJ2-5
d_call: -
v_call: TRBV10-1
cdr3_length: 14
cdr3_aa: CASSVSRAGETQYF
cdr3_nt: TGCGCCAGCAGTGTGAGCAGGGCTGGGGAGACCCAGTACTTC

j_call: TRBJ2-1
d_call: TRBD2
v_call: TRBV4-1
cdr3_length: 15
cdr3_aa: CASSPTGLASSEQFF
cdr3_nt: TGCGCCAGCAGCCCAACCGGACTAGCCTCCAGTGAGCAGTTCTTC

j_call: TRBJ2-3
d_call: -
v_call: TRBV5-1
cdr3_length: 15
cdr3_aa: CASSLGGASTDTQYF
cdr3_nt: TGCGCCAGCAGCTTGGGGGGGGCCAGCACAGATACGCAGTATTTT

j_call: TRBJ1-1
d_call: -
v_call: TRBV6-9
cdr3_length: 12
cdr3_aa: CASSATGSEAFF
cdr3_nt: TGTGCCAGCAGTGCTACAGGTAGTGAAGCTTTCTTT

j_call: TRBJ1-1
d_call: -
v_call: TRBV5-1
cdr3_length: 13
cdr3_aa: CASSLVGQIEAFF
cdr3_nt: TGCGCCAGCAGCTTGGTCGGCCAGATAGAAGCTTTCTTT

j_call: TRBJ2-2
d_call: -
v_call: TRBV28
cdr3_length: 14
cdr3_aa: CASSQRAGTGELFF
cdr3_nt: TGTGCCAGCAGTCAACGAGCAGGGACTGGGGAGCTGTTTTTT